The 15 T cell receptor beta chains below all came from one sample that was sequenced in a study of regulatory T cells in long-lasting Graves disease. CDR3 regions were amplified by Arm-PCR using iRepertoire HTBI primers to build TCR beta libraries. TCRdb re-called the multiplex PCR reads through MiXCR, storing one row per CDR3 protein. The sample includes about 560,000 distinct CDR3 sequences, 15% to 20% of them seen just once. As to time point: newly diagnosed GD, antithyroid drugs for less than 3 months. Construction of the TCR library relied on RNA isolated from PBMCs. These sequences were also reported in another study, on T cells in Graves' hyperthyroidism and ophthalmopathy.

Sequencing was performed on peripheral blood mononuclear cells (PBMCs), taken at new diagnosis, from a patient treated with antithyroid drugs. The receptors come from a man between 18 and 35 years old with Graves disease.

The chain has TRBV7-9 and TRBJ2-7; D is ambiguous. The CDR3 contains 14 residues. Germline V CDR1 and CDR2: SEHNR, FQNEAQ (reference sequence). Trimming cost V 5 bases and J 2 bases, with 13 bases left between them. This CDR3 is CASSMSVTPYEQYF. CDR3 in DNA: TGTGCCAGCAGCATGTCCGTGACTCCCTACGAGCAGTACTTC.

This clonotype appeared a few times. The V call is TRBV28, the J call TRBJ1-6; D is perhaps TRBD1 (6 bases). Trimming left V 7 bases short and J 10 bases short, with 29 bases between. The CDR3 sequence is 18 residues long. Germline V gene sequence: CDR1 MDHEN, CDR2 SYDVKM. This CDR3 reads CASTRGQTTGSLESPLHF. The CDR3 DNA reads as TGTGCCAGCACCCGGGGCCAGACAACAGGGTCCTTAGAATCACCCCTCCACTTT. Full variable domain (remainder filled in from reference TRBV28 and TRBJ1-6): DVKVTQSSRYLVKRTGEKVFLECVQDMDHENMFWYRQDPGLGLRLIYFSYDVKMKEKGDIPEGYSVSREKKERFSLILESASTNQTSMYLCASTRGQTTGSLESPLHFGNGTRLTVT.

The V gene is TRBV27, the J gene TRBJ1-5; TRBD1 agrees at 7 bases. J was trimmed by 7 bases and V by 5 bases; bases with no gene match: 14. The germline gives CDR1 MNHEY, CDR2 SMNVEV (reference sequence). The CDR3 spans 16 residues. CDR3 region: CASSPGRGQFGQPQHF. The CDR3 DNA reads TGTGCCAGCAGTCCAGGGAGGGGGCAGTTCGGGCAGCCCCAGCATTTT.

The chain combines TRBV24-1 with TRBJ2-1; the match to TRBD2 covers 10 bases. The CDR3 length is 15 residues. The J segment lost 8 bases and the V segment lost 5 bases, leaving 8 bases of the junction unmatched. Germline CDR1 KGHDR, CDR2 SFDVKD. The CDR3 sequence: CATSVGLAGVDEQFF. The CDR3 bases are TGTGCCACCAGTGTGGGGCTAGCGGGAGTAGATGAGCAGTTCTTC.

CDR3 in amino acids: CASSPGGLDNTGELFF. The CDR3 bases are TGTGCCAGCTCACCGGGGGGACTAGACAACACCGGGGAGCTGTTTTTT. The rearrangement links TRBV18 to TRBJ2-2; 8 nucleotides line up with TRBD2. Per the germline V gene, CDR1 is KGHSH and CDR2 is LQKENI. The CDR3 is 16 residues long. Losses at the gene ends were 3 bases for V and 2 bases for J; bases not matched to a gene: 5.

The chain has TRBV28 and TRBJ2-7, with D possibly TRBD2 on 6 matching bases. Looked up from germline, CDR1 is MDHEN and CDR2 is SYDVKM. The ends were cut back, 6 bases at V and 3 bases at J, with 15 bases in the middle. There are 14 residues in the CDR3. CDR3 nucleotide sequence: TGTGCCAGCAGGGCCGGGACTTTTATCTACGAGCAGTACTTC. Its protein is CASRAGTFIYEQYF.

This clonotype was detected only a few times. This chain joins TRBV30 and TRBJ1-1; D is possibly TRBD1 (5 bases). The ends were cut back, 3 bases at V and 11 bases at J, with 16 bases in the middle. The CDR3 contains 12 residues. The germline gives CDR1 GTSNPN, CDR2 SVGIG (reference sequence). The CDR3 loop is CAWRLVGPEAFF. The CDR3 DNA reads as TGTGCCTGGAGACTAGTGGGACCGGAGGCTTTCTTT.

For this clonotype: A read error is possible here, since a much larger clone lies one base away. The DNA of the CDR3 is TGTGCCAGCAAACAAGGGACTAGCGGGAGCAATGAGCAGTACTTC. Its translation is CASKQGTSGSNEQYF. The chain employs TRBV11-3 and TRBJ2-7, with 14 nucleotides matching TRBD2. The V gene end was trimmed by 7 bases and the J gene end by 7 bases; junction bases not matched to a gene: 9. Germline CDR1 reads SGHNT; CDR2 reads YENEEA. This CDR3 spans 15 amino acids.

The chain has TRBV10-1 and TRBJ2-1; 9 positions agree with TRBD2. CDR3 length equals 15 residues. CDR1 and CDR2 from the germline V gene are WNHNN and SYGVQD (reference sequence). The CDR3 loop is CAPKPWPSGNNEQFF. The DNA for the CDR3 is TGCGCTCCCAAACCTTGGCCTAGCGGGAACAATGAGCAGTTCTTC.

Only a few counts were recorded for this clonotype. The CDR3 reads CASSLAPATEAFF. The CDR3 DNA sequence: TGTGCCAGCAGCTTGGCTCCAGCCACTGAAGCTTTCTTT. V usage is TRBV5-5 and J usage is TRBJ1-1; D gene uncertain. The CDR3 has 13 residues. CDR1 and CDR2 (germline): SGHKS, YYEKEE (reference sequence). V gave up 0 bases and J gave up 4 bases, with 7 bases separating them.

This clonotype was detected a few times. Being one base from a much bigger clone, this may be a read error. The conserved phenylalanine or tryptophan is not found at the CDR3 terminus, so this likely reflects a read error. The chain has TRBV28 and TRBJ1-1; possible D gene TRBD1, 6 bases. Trimming removed 2 bases from V and 0 bases from J, with 10 bases in between. This CDR3 is built from 15 residues. Germline CDR1 reads MDHEN; CDR2 reads SYDVKM. The CDR3 is CASSLGGQLNTEAFS. CDR3 DNA sequence: TGTGCCAGCAGTTTAGGTGGACAGTTGAACACTGAAGCTTTCTCT.

The sample holds many counts of this clonotype. CDR3 residues: CASSPNQLGGPSNEQFF. The CDR3 DNA sequence: TGTGCCAGCAGTCCCAACCAGCTTGGCGGGCCCTCAAATGAGCAGTTCTTC. This chain links TRBV27 with TRBJ2-1, with D possibly being TRBD2 (5 bases). This CDR3 contains 17 residues. Germline values: CDR1 MNHEY, CDR2 SMNVEV (reference sequence). Trimming removed 5 bases at V and 7 bases at J, with 24 bases between.

There are a few counts of this clonotype. V and J are TRBV29-1 and TRBJ2-3, with 8 bases lining up with TRBD2. The J segment lost 6 bases and the V segment lost 4 bases, leaving 6 bases of the junction unmatched. CDR1 is SQVTM and CDR2 is ANQGSEA in the germline V gene. The CDR3 loop spans 13 amino acids. The CDR3: CSVGTSYSDTQYF. DNA of the CDR3: TGCAGCGTTGGGACTAGCTACTCCGATACGCAGTATTTT.

This clonotype has ten or more counts. The chain carries TRBV5-1 and TRBJ2-1; 14 bases match TRBD2. The CDR3 runs to 17 residues. The ends lost 4 bases at V and 6 bases at J; junction bases unmatched: 9. Germline V CDR1 and CDR2: SGHRS, YFSETQ. CDR3 coding DNA: TGCGCCAGCAGCACCGGGACTAGCGGGAGTAGAGGCAATGAGCAGTTCTTC. Its translation is CASSTGTSGSRGNEQFF.

The V and J genes are TRBV11-2 and TRBJ2-5; 13 positions agree with TRBD2. Matching the DNA end better, TRBJ2-1 makes the J call doubtful. Germline lookup yields CDR1 SGHAT and CDR2 FQNNGV. The CDR3 extends over 18 amino acids. The CDR3 protein is CASSLTPTTSGRAREQFF. The CDR3 nucleotides read TGTGCCAGCAGCTTGACCCCCACTACTAGCGGGAGGGCCAGAGAGCAGTTCTTC.